These T cell receptor beta chains were read from a single sample in a study. TCRdb re-called the 5' RACE reads through MiXCR, storing one row per CDR3 protein. The data show roughly 2,700 distinct CDR3 sequences, around 6.5% seen once. The sample taken for sequencing was total memory T cells from blood PBMCs. The receptor set was obtained from a female donor with HIV. Each CDR3 is given with its conserved first and last residue. The D gene is left open where the match is weak. Some rows mark clone size as missing; the rest say once, few, many or name a class of expanded clone.

size	D	V	J	CDR3	DNA
medium-sized	.	TRBV7-6	TRBJ2-5	CASSFVAETQYF	TGTGCCAGCAGCTTTGTGGCAGAGACCCAGTACTTC
large	TRBD1	TRBV6-1	TRBJ1-2	CASRVTGIHGYTF	TGTGCCAGCAGAGTGACAGGGATCCATGGCTACACCTTC
medium-sized	.	TRBV15	TRBJ1-2	CATSRDVQYPYGYTF	TGTGCCACCAGCAGAGATGTACAGTACCCCTATGGCTACACCTTC
medium-sized	TRBD1	TRBV12-3/TRBV12-4	TRBJ1-1	CASSSTGWGRDTEAFF	TGTGCCAGCAGTTCGACAGGGTGGGGTAGGGACACTGAAGCTTTCTTT
large	TRBD1	TRBV2	TRBJ1-6	CASTLTGPGNSPLHF	TGTGCCAGCACCCTGACAGGGCCGGGGAATTCACCCCTCCACTTT
medium-sized	TRBD1	TRBV10-3	TRBJ1-5	CATGGDRGIQPQHF	TGTGCCACCGGGGGCGACAGGGGAATTCAGCCCCAGCATTTT
few	TRBD2	TRBV11-3	TRBJ2-2	CASRLAGAGELFF	TGTGCCAGTAGACTAGCCGGAGCCGGGGAGCTGTTTTTT
.	TRBD1	TRBV30	TRBJ1-2	CAWRLTPGQGYGYTF	TGTGCCTGGAGGCTGACGCCGGGACAGGGGTATGGCTACACCTTC
medium-sized	TRBD1	TRBV19	TRBJ1-2	CASSIRTGGNGYTF	TGTGCCAGTAGCATCCGGACAGGAGGGAATGGCTACACCTTC
large	.	TRBV10-3	TRBJ1-4	CATQSPRLGEKLFF	TGTGCCACCCAGTCCCCTCGCCTCGGTGAAAAACTGTTTTTT
few	.	TRBV11-2	TRBJ1-6	CASSLGSGNSPLHF	TGTGCCAGCAGCTTAGGGTCCGGTAATTCACCCCTCCACTTT
medium-sized	.	TRBV7-8	TRBJ1-1	CASTYREGDTEAFF	TGTGCCAGCACCTACAGGGAGGGGGACACTGAAGCTTTCTTT
medium-sized	TRBD1	TRBV5-6	TRBJ1-4	CASSQTTGPNEKLFF	TGTGCCAGCAGCCAGACGACAGGGCCTAATGAAAAACTGTTTTTT
few	.	TRBV28	TRBJ1-2	CASSLQGYGYTF	TGTGCCAGCAGTCTACAGGGTTATGGCTACACCTTC
few	TRBD1	TRBV15	TRBJ1-2	CATSRDRGDYGYTF	TGTGCCACCAGCAGGGACAGGGGAGACTATGGCTACACCTTC
medium-sized	TRBD1	TRBV15	TRBJ1-1	CATSRDRGMSNTEAFF	TGTGCCACCAGCAGGGACAGGGGAATGTCGAACACTGAAGCTTTCTTT
.	TRBD1	TRBV12-5	TRBJ2-6	CASGPQQGAGGANVLTF	TGTGCTAGTGGACCTCAACAGGGGGCGGGGGGGGCCAACGTCCTGACTTTC